This T cell receptor (beta chain) originates from a study of blood T cell repertoires in COVID-19. Study at large: Donors in the United States, Italy and Spain gave samples during acute or convalescent COVID-19.

CDR1 SGHTA and CDR2 FQGTGA come from the germline V gene. V lost 4 bases, J lost 3 bases, and 9 bases lay in between. The CDR3 is made up of 13 amino acids. Clones were sequenced by immunoSEQ multiplex PCR, and TCRdb holds only the in-frame ones, with some missing. The sample yields 250,000 to 350,000 clones, around 91% seen once. The chain employs TRBV7-3 and TRBJ1-1; D may be TRBD1 (5 bases). This receptor was obtained from a woman under 30 who had recovered from COVID-19. The sample taken for sequencing was PBMCs or T cells enriched from blood (not recorded which). CDR3 coding DNA: TGTGCCAGCAGCTCGGGGGGTCACACTGAAGCTTTCTTT. Amino acids: CASSSGGHTEAFF.